The 16 T cell receptor beta chains listed next were all sequenced from one sample in a study of T cells in women clearing cervical HPV infection. TCRdb's table, derived via immunoSEQ multiplex PCR, lists solely in-frame clones and lacks some. The sample table includes 20,000 to 25,000 clones. The sequencing input was blood buffy coat. The receptors were gathered from a woman between 18 and 70 years old with a cervical HPV16 infection that either progressed to CIN3+ or cleared (not recorded which).

With respect to this clone: The CDR3 extends 3 residues past the end of the read, so its final part is completed from the germline J gene. The chain is built from TRBV18 and TRBJ1-1, with D tentatively TRBD1 (5 bases). Trimming removed 5 bases from V and 2 bases from J, with 6 bases in between. CDR1 KGHSH and CDR2 LQKENI come from the germline V gene. The CDR3 length is 12 residues. Here the CDR3 reads CASSGQNTEAFF. CDR3 DNA (partial): TGTGCCAGCTCAGGACAAAACACTGAA. Full variable domain (rest looked up from reference TRBV18 and TRBJ1-1): NAGVMQNPRHLVRRRGQEARLRCSPMKGHSHVYWYRQLPEEGLKFMVYLQKENIIDESGMPKERFSAEFPKEGPSILRIQQVVRGDSAAYFCASSGQNTEAFFGQGTRLTVV.

The CDR3 bases that were read are TGTGCCAGTAGTGGACTAGCGGGAGGAGTACAAGAGACG. This gives the protein CASSGLAGGVQET. The complete CDR3 reads CASSGLAGGVQETQYF. The chain links TRBV19 to TRBJ2-3; 14 bases are shared with TRBD2. The CDR3 end is not reached by the read, which stops 3 residues before it; the germline J gene fills it in. Germline V CDR1 and CDR2: LNHDA, SQIVND (reference sequence). There are 16 residues in the CDR3.

About this clone: The read gets to within 3 residues of the CDR3 end, and the germline J gene fills in the rest. The rearrangement uses TRBV12-3 or TRBV12-4 and TRBJ1-1; D not certain. Trimming left V 6 bases short and J 0 bases short, with 23 bases between. The CDR3 runs 18 residues. The part of the CDR3 DNA that was read is TGTGCCAGCAGGCAAATACGCCGCGGACTTAGCATGAACACTGAA. This translates into CASRQIRRGLSMNTE. The entire CDR3 reads CASRQIRRGLSMNTEAFF.

A word on this clone: The CDR3 extends 3 residues past the end of the read, so its final part is completed from the germline J gene. V and J are TRBV6-1 and TRBJ1-2; 9 positions agree with TRBD1. CDR1 MNHNS and CDR2 SASEGT come from the germline V gene. This CDR3 is built from 14 residues. The CDR3 loop reads CASGGTGRSYDYTF. Incomplete CDR3 DNA: TGTGCCAGCGGTGGGACAGGGAGGTCCTACGAC.

Remarks on this clone: The DNA ends 3 residues before the CDR3 does, and the rest of the CDR3 is filled in from the germline J gene. The rearrangement links TRBV18 to TRBJ1-5; 9 bases fit TRBD1. CDR1 and CDR2 from the germline V gene are KGHSH and LQKENI. V lost 6 bases to trimming and J lost 5 bases; unmatched junction nucleotides: 8. This CDR3 has 15 amino acids. The covered CDR3 bases are TGTGCCAGCTCCAGATACAGGGGGCAGGATCAGCCC. It translates to CASSRYRGQDQP. The complete CDR3 protein is CASSRYRGQDQPQHF.

On this clone itself: Sequencing ends 3 residues short of the CDR3 end; the germline J gene provides the rest. This chain links TRBV5-1 with TRBJ2-2; TRBD1 matches 8 bases. V gave up 3 bases and J gave up 4 bases; unmatched junction bases: 5. CDR1 and CDR2 from the germline V gene are SGHRS and YFSETQ. The CDR3 sequence is 15 residues long. Partial CDR3 DNA: TGCGCCAGCAGCTCAGGACAGGGAGGCACCGGGGAG. Amino acid sequence: CASSSGQGGTGE. From start to end, the CDR3 is CASSSGQGGTGELFF.

About this clone: A read error may produce the germline difference seen at one junction end. The read is 3 residues too short to cover the CDR3 end, so that end is filled in from the germline J gene. The gene calls are TRBV4-2 and TRBJ2-3; 9 nucleotides match TRBD2. The CDR3 totals 17 residues. The germline CDR1 and CDR2 sequences are LGHNA and YNFKEQ. CDR3 bases read: TGCGCCAGCAGCTTACGTTTACCGGGACTAGCTACAGATACG. Its translation is CASSLRLPGLATDT. The CDR3, in full, reads CASSLRLPGLATDTQYF.

The chain's CDR3 is CASSLLTPGGTLYEQYF. The CDR3 DNA, read in part, is TGTGCCAGCAGTTTACTAACCCCCGGGGGGACACTCTACGAG. This chain uses TRBV27 with TRBJ2-7; D might be TRBD2 (7 bases). The read falls 3 residues short of the CDR3 end, and the missing part is taken from the germline J gene. The CDR3 has 17 amino acids. Trimming shortened V by 2 bases and J by 3 bases, and 20 bases separated the two germline ends. In germline, CDR1 is MNHEY, CDR2 SMNVEV (reference sequence).

A remark on this clone: The read comes to an end 3 residues before the CDR3 does, leaving the germline J gene to fill in the end. The chain employs TRBV19 and TRBJ2-7; D might be TRBD1 (6 bases). This CDR3 has 15 residues. Germline assignment: CDR1 LNHDA and CDR2 SQIVND (reference sequence). V was shortened by 3 bases and J by 2 bases, with 14 bases between the two germline ends. CDR3 DNA, as far as it was read: TGTGCCAGTAGTATTAGTGGGGGCCCTCCCTACGAG. Its translation: CASSISGGPPYE. The whole CDR3 sequence is CASSISGGPPYEQYF.

Remarks on this clone: The read finishes 3 residues shy of the CDR3 end, and the germline J gene is used to complete it. V and J are TRBV19 and TRBJ1-5; D is perhaps TRBD1 (6 bases). Germline V gene lookup returns CDR1 LNHDA and CDR2 SQIVND (reference sequence). Trimming took off 4 bases at V and 5 bases at J, with 15 bases between the two ends. The CDR3 contains 15 residues. CDR3 bases read: TGTGCCAGTAGTACTCACAGGGCGAGTGATCAGCCC. Amino acid sequence: CASSTHRASDQP. The full-length CDR3 reads as CASSTHRASDQPQHF.

About this clone itself: The read ends 3 residues shy of where the CDR3 ends; the end is completed using the germline J gene. The chain recombines TRBV25-1 with TRBJ2-2; the D gene is possibly TRBD1 (6 bases). Germline assignment: CDR1 MGHDK and CDR2 SYGVNS. V gave up 3 bases and J gave up 1 base, with 21 bases separating them. The CDR3 loop spans 19 amino acids. CDR3 DNA, as far as it was read: TGTGCCAGCAGTGATCGGCCGGGACAAGGTATCGGGAACACCGGGGAG. Its translation is CASSDRPGQGIGNTGE. The whole CDR3 region reads CASSDRPGQGIGNTGELFF.

CDR3 amino acids: CASSPARGNSPLHF. CDR3 DNA (partial): TGTGCCAGCTCACCGGCAAGGGGTAATTCACCC. This sequence joins TRBV18 and TRBJ1-6; D is possibly TRBD1 (5 bases). Read sequence stops 3 residues before the CDR3 end, and the germline J gene provides the missing end. V dropped 3 bases and J dropped 6 bases, with 9 bases sitting between them. Germline V gene lookup returns CDR1 KGHSH and CDR2 LQKENI. The CDR3 has 14 amino acids.

Turning to this clone: The read terminates 3 residues before the CDR3 end, so the remaining end is supplied by the germline J gene. V gene TRBV7-6 combines with J gene TRBJ1-6; 9 bases are a match to TRBD1. V shed 1 base, J shed 7 bases, and the junction held 5 bases outside the gene matches. CDR1 is SGHVS and CDR2 is FNYEAQ in the germline V gene. The CDR3 runs to 16 residues. CDR3 region: CASSLGGTGTNSPLHF. The CDR3 DNA, read in part, is TGTGCCAGCAGCTTAGGCGGGACAGGGACCAATTCACCC.

Details on this clone: The read is 3 residues too short to cover the CDR3 end, so that end is filled in from the germline J gene. The V and J genes are TRBV3-1 (or the pseudogene TRBV3-2) and TRBJ2-7, with TRBD1 matching 10 bases. The CDR3 consists of 16 residues. CDR1 LGHDT and CDR2 YNNKEL come from the germline V gene (reference sequence). The V and J ends lost 1 base and 3 bases, in that order; junction bases with no gene match: 6. The sequenced CDR3 bases are TGTGCCAGCAGCCAAGTCTTCGGACAGGGGGTCTACGAG. Its translation is CASSQVFGQGVYE. The CDR3 in full is CASSQVFGQGVYEQYF.

Remarks on this clone: The read ends 3 residues before the CDR3 terminus; that terminus is restored from the germline J gene. The V gene is TRBV19, the J gene TRBJ1-5; 9 nucleotides match TRBD1. J gave up 5 bases and V 3 bases, and 5 bases lay outside the gene matches. Germline V gene lookup returns CDR1 LNHDA and CDR2 SQIVND (reference sequence). CDR3 size: 15 residues. The CDR3 DNA, read in part, is TGTGCCAGTAGTATCGGGACAGGGTTATATCAGCCC. Its translation is CASSIGTGLYQP. The CDR3, in full, reads CASSIGTGLYQPQHF.

Comment on this clone: The CDR3 is cut off 3 residues early in the read; its end comes from the germline J gene. V and J are TRBV30 and TRBJ1-1; a possible D gene is TRBD1 (6 bases). Trimming took off 0 bases at V and 3 bases at J, with 17 bases between the two ends. The CDR3 has 16 residues. CDR1 and CDR2 from the germline V gene are GTSNPN and SVGIG (reference sequence). CDR3 DNA, as far as it was read: TGTGCCTGGAGTGTAAAAAACTGGACAGTGGACACTGAA. This sequence encodes CAWSVKNWTVDTE. The entire CDR3 protein reads CAWSVKNWTVDTEAFF.